This TCR beta chain was profiled in a study of cytomegalovirus exposure and HLA in healthy donors. Primers: 60 Vbeta forward and 13 Jbeta reverse. The assay was immunoSEQ multiplex PCR, and TCRdb's table has in-frame clones only and misses some. The table gives under 200,000 clones; the top ten clones make up roughly 1.9% of it. The CDR3 spans 14 residues. Per the germline V gene, CDR1 is WNHNN and CDR2 is SYGVQD (reference sequence). Trimming pared 6 bases from V and 7 bases from J, leaving 15 bases between. This sequence originates from a man aged 25 to 40 in good health and CMV-seronegative. Sequencing used PBMCs. The J gene is TRBJ2-2, the V gene TRBV10-1, with a weak D call TRBD2 (6 bases). The CDR3 region has the DNA TGCGCCAGCAGGGGAACGGGAGAAGGCGGGGAGCTGTTTTTT. Residues: CASRGTGEGGELFF.